These 4 T cell receptor beta chains came from one sample sequenced in a study of blood T cell repertoires in COVID-19. The method was immunoSEQ multiplex PCR; TCRdb's version includes in-frame clones alone and lacks a portion of them. The sample lists about 130,000 clones; 60% to 85% were seen once. Material for sequencing was peripheral blood. The receptors here all came from a man at least 80 years old with acute or convalescent COVID-19.

About this clone itself: The junction shows a germline mismatch at one end, possibly a read error. J is TRBJ2-2 and V is TRBV7-7; TRBD2 might be the D (6 bases). The CDR3 contains 16 residues. Germline assignment: CDR1 SSHAT and CDR2 FNYEAQ (reference sequence). The DNA for the CDR3 is TGTGCTAGCAGCAAAAATAGCGGTTCGAACACCGGGGAGCTGTTTTTT. Amino acid sequence: CASSKNSGSNTGELFF.

This clone was observed once. The chain couples TRBV20-1 to TRBJ1-1; perhaps TRBD1 as D (6 bases). The CDR3 spans 11 residues. V gave up 6 bases and J gave up 9 bases, with 14 bases separating them. Germline V gene sequence: CDR1 DFQATT, CDR2 SNEGSKA (reference sequence). CDR3 loop: CSAITGTKAFF. Written as DNA, the CDR3 is TGCAGTGCCATTACCGGGACAAAAGCTTTCTTT.

V gene TRBV18 combines with J gene TRBJ2-5; 9 nucleotides match TRBD2. Trimming took 0 bases from V and 7 from J; bases not matched to a gene: 9. From germline, CDR1 is KGHSH and CDR2 LQKENI. The CDR3 runs to 16 residues. The CDR3 region is CASSPPVSGGGGTQYF. The CDR3 nucleotides read TGTGCCAGCTCACCACCCGTTAGCGGGGGCGGCGGGACCCAGTACTTC. The complete variable domain, with remaining parts taken from reference TRBV18 and TRBJ2-5, reads NAGVMQNPRHLVRRRGQEARLRCSPMKGHSHVYWYRQLPEEGLKFMVYLQKENIIDESGMPKERFSAEFPKEGPSILRIQQVVRGDSAAYFCASSPPVSGGGGTQYFGPGTRLLVL.

The chain uses TRBV5-8 and TRBJ1-2; TRBD1 agrees at 7 bases. Germline assignment: CDR1 SGHTS and CDR2 YDEGEE. CDR3 length equals 15 residues. The V and J ends lost 4 bases and 2 bases, in that order; junction bases with no gene match: 8. In DNA form, the CDR3 reads TGTGCCAGCAGCCAGGGAACCAGGGGGAACTATGGCTACACCTTC. Protein product: CASSQGTRGNYGYTF.